Sequencing of this T cell receptor beta chain was carried out in a study of cytomegalovirus exposure and HLA in healthy donors. For the study at large: One earlier analysis, a look at 180 million or so T cells, found about 100 million unique TCR beta sequences.

For this clone: No antigen is known for it.

The PCR contained 60 Vbeta and 13 Jbeta primers. TCRdb keeps only in-frame clones here, not all; method: immunoSEQ multiplex PCR. The table shows approximately 130,000 clones, with approximately 85% occurring only once. CDR1 and CDR2 (germline): MNHNS, SASEGT. The ends were cut back, 7 bases at V and 0 bases at J, with 13 bases in the middle. This CDR3 contains 14 residues. Study-wide results and caveats: Sequence variants that were highly shared formed a cluster that was likely a sequencing artifact.

This receptor was obtained from a woman under 40 in good health and CMV-seropositive. Sequencing was carried out using PBMCs. The chain joins TRBV6-1 to TRBJ2-7; D not resolved. The CDR3 loop reads CASIPSDSSYEQYF. Here the CDR3 DNA reads TGTGCCAGCATCCCGAGCGATAGCTCCTACGAGCAGTACTTC.